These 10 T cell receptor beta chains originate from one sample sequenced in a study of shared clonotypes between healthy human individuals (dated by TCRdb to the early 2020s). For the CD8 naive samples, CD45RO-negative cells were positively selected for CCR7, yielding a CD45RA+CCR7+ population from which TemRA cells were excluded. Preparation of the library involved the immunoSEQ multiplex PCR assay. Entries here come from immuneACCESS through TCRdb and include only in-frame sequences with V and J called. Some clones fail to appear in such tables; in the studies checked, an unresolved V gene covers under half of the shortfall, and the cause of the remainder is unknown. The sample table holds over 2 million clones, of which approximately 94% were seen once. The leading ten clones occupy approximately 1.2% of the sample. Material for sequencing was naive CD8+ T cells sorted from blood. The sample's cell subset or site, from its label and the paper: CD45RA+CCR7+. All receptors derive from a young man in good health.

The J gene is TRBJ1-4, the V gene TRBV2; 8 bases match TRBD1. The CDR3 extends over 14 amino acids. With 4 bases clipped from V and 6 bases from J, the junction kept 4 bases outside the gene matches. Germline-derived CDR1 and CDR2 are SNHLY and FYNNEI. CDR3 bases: TGTGCCAGCAGTGGACAGGGGAAGGATGAAAAACTGTTTTTT. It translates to CASSGQGKDEKLFF.

CDR3 residues: CASSTSGGTGELFF. CDR3 nucleotides: TGTGCCAGCAGCACCTCCGGGGGCACCGGGGAGCTGTTTTTT. The genes are TRBV5-4 and TRBJ2-2, with D possibly TRBD2 on 6 matching bases. CDR3 size: 14 residues. V was trimmed by 4 bases and J by 4 bases, leaving 11 bases between them. Germline lookup yields CDR1 SGHNT and CDR2 YYREEE (reference sequence).

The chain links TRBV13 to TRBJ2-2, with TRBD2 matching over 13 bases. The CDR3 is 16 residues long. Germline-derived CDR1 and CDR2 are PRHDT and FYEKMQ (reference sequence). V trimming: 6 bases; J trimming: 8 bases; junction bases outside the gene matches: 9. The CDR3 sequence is CASRYGLAGVYGELFF. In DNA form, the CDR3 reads TGTGCCAGCAGATATGGACTAGCGGGAGTATATGGGGAGCTGTTTTTT.

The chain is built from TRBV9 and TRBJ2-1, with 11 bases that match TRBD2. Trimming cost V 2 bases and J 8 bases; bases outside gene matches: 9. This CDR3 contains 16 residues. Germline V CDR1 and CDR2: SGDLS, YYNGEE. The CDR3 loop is CASSVSLAGGSDEQFF. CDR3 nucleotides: TGTGCCAGCAGCGTTAGCCTAGCGGGAGGTAGCGATGAGCAGTTCTTC.

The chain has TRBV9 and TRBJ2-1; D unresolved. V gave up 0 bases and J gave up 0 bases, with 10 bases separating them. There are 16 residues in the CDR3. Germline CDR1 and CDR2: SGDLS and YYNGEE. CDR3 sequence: CASSVDRASSYNEQFF. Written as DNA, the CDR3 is TGTGCCAGCAGCGTAGATAGAGCGAGCTCCTACAATGAGCAGTTCTTC.

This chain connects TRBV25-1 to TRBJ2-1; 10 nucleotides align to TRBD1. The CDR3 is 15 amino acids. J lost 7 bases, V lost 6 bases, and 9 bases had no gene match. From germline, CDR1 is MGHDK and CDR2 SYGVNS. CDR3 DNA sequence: TGTGCCAGCAGCGACAGGGGGCCCCTCGGAAATGAGCAGTTCTTC. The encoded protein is CASSDRGPLGNEQFF.

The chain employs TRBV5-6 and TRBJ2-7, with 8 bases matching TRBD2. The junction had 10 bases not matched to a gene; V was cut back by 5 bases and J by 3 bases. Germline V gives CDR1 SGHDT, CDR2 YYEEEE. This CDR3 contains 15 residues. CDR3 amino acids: CASRPISGKVYEQYF. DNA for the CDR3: TGTGCCAGCAGACCGATTAGCGGGAAGGTCTACGAGCAGTACTTC.

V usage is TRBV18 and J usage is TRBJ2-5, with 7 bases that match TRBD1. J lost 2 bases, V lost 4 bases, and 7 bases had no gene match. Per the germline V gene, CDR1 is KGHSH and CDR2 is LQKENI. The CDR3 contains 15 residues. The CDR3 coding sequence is TGTGCCAGCTCACGCTATACAGGGGAACAAGAGACCCAGTACTTC. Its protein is CASSRYTGEQETQYF.

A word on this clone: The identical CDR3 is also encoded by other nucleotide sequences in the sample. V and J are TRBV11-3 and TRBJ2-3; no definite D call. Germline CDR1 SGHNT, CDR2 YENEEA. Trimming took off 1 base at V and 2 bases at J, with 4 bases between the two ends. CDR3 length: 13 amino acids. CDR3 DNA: TGTGCCAGCAGCTTAGGTCTCACAGATACGCAGTATTTT. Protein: CASSLGLTDTQYF.

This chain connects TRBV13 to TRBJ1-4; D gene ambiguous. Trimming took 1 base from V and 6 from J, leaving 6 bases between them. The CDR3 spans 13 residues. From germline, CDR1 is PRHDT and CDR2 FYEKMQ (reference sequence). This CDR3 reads CASSLDSHEKLFF. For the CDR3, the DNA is TGTGCCAGCAGCTTAGACAGTCATGAAAAACTGTTTTTT.